These T cell receptor beta chains were read from a single sample in a study of human T cells and chemical hapten exposure. TCRdb reprocessed the RACE reads with MiXCR, giving one entry per CDR3 protein. The sample yields roughly 70,000 distinct CDR3 sequences, roughly 9.2% seen once. This sample comprised whole blood, obtained in connection with sensitization to the hapten diphenylcyclopropenone (DPC). All receptors come from a woman between 35 and 50 years old with alopecia areata. Some clones in this sample may be carry-over from other donors' samples. The CDR3 runs from the conserved cysteine through the conserved F or W. The D gene is left open where the match is weak. Expanded clones are given a class, and other clones once, few, many or no size at all.

D gene,clone size,J gene,V gene,CDR3 DNA,CDR3 protein
-,few,TRBJ1-1,TRBV4-1,TGCGCCAGCAGCCCAGCCAGCGGAGACGCCGAAGCTTTCTTT,CASSPASGDAEAFF
-,many,TRBJ2-7,TRBV3-1,TGTGCCAGCAGCCAAGATAGGGACGAGCAGTACTTC,CASSQDRDEQYF
-,many,TRBJ1-1,TRBV6-2/TRBV6-3,TGTGCCAGCAGCTACAATCCGGGGGTCACGAACACTGAAGCTTTCTTT,CASSYNPGVTNTEAFF
-,many,TRBJ1-2,TRBV5-5,TGTGCCAGCAGCTTGGTGGTCGAATTATATGGCTACACCTTC,CASSLVVELYGYTF
TRBD2,few,TRBJ2-1,TRBV14,TGTGCCAGCAGCCCCCAATACGGCGGGGGGATTTCGGGGCAGTTCTTC,CASSPQYGGGISGQFF
-,many,TRBJ2-2,TRBV14,TGTGCCAGCAGCCGTCCGACGGGGAACACCGGGGAGCTGTTTTTT,CASSRPTGNTGELFF
-,few,TRBJ1-1,TRBV6-5,TGTGCCAGCAGTTACCTGGACACAAGGAACACTGAAGCTTTCTTT,CASSYLDTRNTEAFF
-,many,TRBJ2-7,TRBV12-3/TRBV12-4,TGTGCCAGCAGTTACAGCTCCTACGAGCAGTACTTC,CASSYSSYEQYF
-,-,TRBJ2-1,TRBV12-3/TRBV12-4,TGTGCCAGCAGTTTCAGGCTAGCGACCGTCTACAATGAGCAGTTCTTC,CASSFRLATVYNEQFF
-,many,TRBJ2-1,TRBV5-1,TGCGCCAGCAGCTTCAGGCGCCCCGCCCAATATGAGCAGTTCTTC,CASSFRRPAQYEQFF
-,many,TRBJ2-3,TRBV27,TGTGCCAGCAGGCAACAGGTAGATACGCAGTATTTT,CASRQQVDTQYF
-,-,TRBJ1-1,TRBV6-5,TGTGCCAGCAGTTACTCGAGAAGCTCCGACTTGAACACTGAAGCTTTCTTT,CASSYSRSSDLNTEAFF
TRBD1,-,TRBJ1-1,TRBV7-6,TGTGCCAGCAGCCTACGACAGGGGGCAAGCGCTGAAGCTTTCTTT,CASSLRQGASAEAFF
-,few,TRBJ2-5,TRBV5-1,TGCGCCAGCAGCGCAGGGGGAGGGCTCCTCCAAGAGACCCAGTACTTC,CASSAGGGLLQETQYF
-,many,TRBJ2-3,TRBV13,TGTGCCAGCAGCGCCCGACAGACATCTAGCACAGATACGCAGTATTTT,CASSARQTSSTDTQYF
-,few,TRBJ1-6,TRBV7-2,TGTGCCAGCAGCTTGAGCGGGGGGAATTCACCCCTCCACTTT,CASSLSGGNSPLHF
-,-,TRBJ1-4,TRBV14,TGTGCCAGCAGCCCCGGGTCTCGAGAGAATTATAATGAAAAACTGTTTTTT,CASSPGSRENYNEKLFF
TRBD1,many,TRBJ2-3,TRBV27,TGTGCCAGCATTATTACTGGGACAGGGGGAGTTACGCAGTATTTT,CASIITGTGGVTQYF
-,-,TRBJ2-3,TRBV5-1,TGCGCCAGCAGCACGGGGGCCACTTCTAGCACAGATACGCAGTATTTT,CASSTGATSSTDTQYF
-,-,TRBJ1-1,TRBV28,TGTGCCAGCAACTGGAGGGCACGGAGCACTGAAGCTTTCTTT,CASNWRARSTEAFF
TRBD2,-,TRBJ2-3,TRBV5-6,TGTGCCAGCAGCTTTCTGACTAGCGGGGGAGAAGATACGCAGTATTTT,CASSFLTSGGEDTQYF
TRBD1,many,TRBJ2-3,TRBV4-1,TGCGCCAGCAGCCCAACAGAAATTCGATGGACAGGGGATCGTCCAGATACGCAGTATTTT,CASSPTEIRWTGDRPDTQYF